This TCR beta chain is from a study of human T cells and chemical hapten exposure. Study-wide background: Predominantly women, the patients had alopecia areata, totalis or universalis. General study points: TCRs above 1 in 1000 frequency stayed constant with DPC sensitization.

The sample's time point: patch test 1, 2 weeks after DPC sensitization. Described treatment: therapeutic diphenylcyclopropenone sensitization with weekly scalp DPC. The authors extracted total RNA from unfractionated whole blood. CDR3 length: 13 amino acids. V gave up 11 bases and J gave up 0 bases, with 13 bases separating them. Germline lookup yields CDR1 KGHSH and CDR2 LQKENI. TCRdb re-called the RACE reads through MiXCR, storing one row per CDR3 protein. The sample has 50,000 or so distinct CDR3 sequences, around 10% seen once. This clonotype came up many times. The antigen is not known. This receptor was obtained from a woman in her thirties or forties with alopecia areata. Some clones in this sample may be carry-over from other donors' samples. The rearrangement links TRBV18 to TRBJ1-1; D may be TRBD1 (5 bases). This specimen was whole blood, taken in connection with sensitization to the hapten diphenylcyclopropenone (DPC). The CDR3 protein is CAASGDLNTEAFF. The CDR3 nucleotides read TGTGCCGCCTCCGGGGACCTGAACACTGAAGCTTTCTTT.